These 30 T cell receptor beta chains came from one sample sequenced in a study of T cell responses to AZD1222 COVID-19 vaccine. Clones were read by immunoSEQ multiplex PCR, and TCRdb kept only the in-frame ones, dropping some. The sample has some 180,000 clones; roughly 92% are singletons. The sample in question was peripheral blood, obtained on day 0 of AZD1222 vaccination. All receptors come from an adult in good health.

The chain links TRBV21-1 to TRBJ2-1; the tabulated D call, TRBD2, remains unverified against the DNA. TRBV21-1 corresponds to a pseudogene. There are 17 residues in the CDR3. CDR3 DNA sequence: TGTGCCAGCACCAACGGGACTAGCGGGGACTCCTACAATGAGCAGTTCTTC. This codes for CASTNGTSGDSYNEQFF.

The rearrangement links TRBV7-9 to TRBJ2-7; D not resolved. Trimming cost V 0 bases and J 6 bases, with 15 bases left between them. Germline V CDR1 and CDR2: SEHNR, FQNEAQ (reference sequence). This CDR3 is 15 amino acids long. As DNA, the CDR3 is TGTGCCAGCAGCTTAGCGCTGGCCCCCATTGGCGAGCAGTACTTC. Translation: CASSLALAPIGEQYF.

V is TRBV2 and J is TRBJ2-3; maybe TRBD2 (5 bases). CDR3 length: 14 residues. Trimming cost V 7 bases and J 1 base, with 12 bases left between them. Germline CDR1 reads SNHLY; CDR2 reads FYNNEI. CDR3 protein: CASKERIGTDTQYF. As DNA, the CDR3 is TGTGCCAGCAAGGAGCGGATAGGCACAGATACGCAGTATTTT.

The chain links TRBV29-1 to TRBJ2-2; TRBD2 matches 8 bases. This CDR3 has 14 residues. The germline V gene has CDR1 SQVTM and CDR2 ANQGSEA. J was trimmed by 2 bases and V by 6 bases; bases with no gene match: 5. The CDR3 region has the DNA TGCAGCGTGACTAGCGAGAGAAACACCGGGGAGCTGTTTTTT. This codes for CSVTSERNTGELFF.

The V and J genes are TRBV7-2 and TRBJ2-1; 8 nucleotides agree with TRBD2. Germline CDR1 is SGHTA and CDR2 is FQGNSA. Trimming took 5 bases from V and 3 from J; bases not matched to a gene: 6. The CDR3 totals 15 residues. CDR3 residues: CASSLRGGNYNEQFF. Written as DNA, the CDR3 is TGTGCCAGCAGCCTCCGGGGGGGGAACTACAATGAGCAGTTCTTC. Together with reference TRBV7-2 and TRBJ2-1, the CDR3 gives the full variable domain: GAGVSQSPSNKVTEKGKDVELRCDPISGHTALYWYRQSLGQGLEFLIYFQGNSAPDKSGLPSDRFSAERTGGSVSTLTIQRTQQEDSAVYLCASSLRGGNYNEQFFGPGTRLTVL.

The CDR3, as DNA: TGTGCCTGGACCCGGGGGTCGGGGACCGGGGAGCTGTTTTTT. Its translation is CAWTRGSGTGELFF. This chain uses TRBV30 with TRBJ2-2, with a possible D match to TRBD2 (6 bases). CDR3 length: 14 residues. CDR1 GTSNPN and CDR2 SVGIG come from the germline V gene (reference sequence). The V end lost 4 bases, the J end lost 5 bases, and 14 bases lay between the germline ends.

CDR3 bases: TGTGCCAGCTCACCACTGAAGCCGGGGGTGATCACCGGGGAGCTGTTTTTT. This codes for CASSPLKPGVITGELFF. The genes are TRBV18 and TRBJ2-2; D may be TRBD2 (6 bases). The germline gives CDR1 KGHSH, CDR2 LQKENI. V lost 1 base, J lost 4 bases, and 16 bases lay in between. The CDR3 has 17 residues.

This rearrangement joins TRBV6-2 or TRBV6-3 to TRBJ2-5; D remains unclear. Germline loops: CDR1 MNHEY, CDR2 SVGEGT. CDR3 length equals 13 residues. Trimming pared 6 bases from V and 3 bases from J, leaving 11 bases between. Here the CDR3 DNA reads TGTGCCAGCAGCCGAACCACTGAAGAGACCCAGTACTTC. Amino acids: CASSRTTEETQYF.

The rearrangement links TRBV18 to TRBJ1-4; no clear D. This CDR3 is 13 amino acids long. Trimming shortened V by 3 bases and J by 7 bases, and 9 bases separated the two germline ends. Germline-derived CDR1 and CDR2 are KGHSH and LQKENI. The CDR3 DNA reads TGTGCCAGCTCACCGGGAGTCGTTGAAAAACTGTTTTTT. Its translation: CASSPGVVEKLFF.

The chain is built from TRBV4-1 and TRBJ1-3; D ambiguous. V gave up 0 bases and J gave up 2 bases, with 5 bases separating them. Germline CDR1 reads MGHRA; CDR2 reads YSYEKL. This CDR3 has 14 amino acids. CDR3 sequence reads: CASSQDTPGNTIYF. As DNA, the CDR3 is TGCGCCAGCAGCCAAGACACCCCTGGAAACACCATATATTTT.

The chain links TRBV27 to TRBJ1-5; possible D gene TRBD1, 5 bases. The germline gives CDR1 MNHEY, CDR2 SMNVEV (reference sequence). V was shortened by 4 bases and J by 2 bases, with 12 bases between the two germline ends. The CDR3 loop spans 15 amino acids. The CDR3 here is CASSWAGFGNQPQHF. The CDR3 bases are TGTGCCAGCAGTTGGGCAGGGTTTGGCAATCAGCCCCAGCATTTT.

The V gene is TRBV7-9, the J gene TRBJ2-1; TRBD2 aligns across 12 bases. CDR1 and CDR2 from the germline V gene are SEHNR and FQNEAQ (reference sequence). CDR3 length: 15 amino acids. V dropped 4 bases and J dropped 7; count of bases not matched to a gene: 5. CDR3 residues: CASSSTSGRLNEQFF. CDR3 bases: TGTGCCAGCAGCTCAACTAGCGGGAGGTTAAATGAGCAGTTCTTC.

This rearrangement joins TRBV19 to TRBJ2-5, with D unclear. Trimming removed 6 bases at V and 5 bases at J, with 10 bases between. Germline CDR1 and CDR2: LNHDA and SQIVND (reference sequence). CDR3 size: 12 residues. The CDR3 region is CASSNVRETQYF. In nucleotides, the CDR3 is TGTGCCAGTAGCAACGTTCGGGAGACCCAGTACTTC.

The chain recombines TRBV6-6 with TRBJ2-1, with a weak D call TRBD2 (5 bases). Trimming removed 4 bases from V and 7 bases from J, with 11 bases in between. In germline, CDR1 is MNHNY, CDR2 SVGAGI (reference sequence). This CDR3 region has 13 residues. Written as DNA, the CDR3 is TGTGCCAGCAGTTTACTAGGAAGGAATGAGCAGTTCTTC. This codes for CASSLLGRNEQFF.

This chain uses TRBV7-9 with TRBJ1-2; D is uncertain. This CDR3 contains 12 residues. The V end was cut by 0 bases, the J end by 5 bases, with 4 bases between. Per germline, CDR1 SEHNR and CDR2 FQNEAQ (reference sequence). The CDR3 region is CASSLAGYGYTF. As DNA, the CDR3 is TGTGCCAGCAGCTTAGCGGGTTATGGCTACACCTTC. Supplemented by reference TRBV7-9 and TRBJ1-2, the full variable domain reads DTGVSQNPRHKITKRGQNVTFRCDPISEHNRLYWYRQTLGQGPEFLTYFQNEAQLEKSRLLSDRFSAERPKGSFSTLEIQRTEQGDSAMYLCASSLAGYGYTFGSGTRLTVV.

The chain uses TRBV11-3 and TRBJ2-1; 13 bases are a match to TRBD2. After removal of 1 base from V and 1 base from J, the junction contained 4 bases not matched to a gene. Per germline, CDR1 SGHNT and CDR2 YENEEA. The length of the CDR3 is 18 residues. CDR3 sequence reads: CASSLGTSGGRSYNEQFF. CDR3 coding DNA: TGTGCCAGCAGCTTAGGGACTAGCGGGGGCAGGTCCTACAATGAGCAGTTCTTC. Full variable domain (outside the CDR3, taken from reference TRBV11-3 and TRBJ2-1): EAGVVQSPRYKIIEKKQPVAFWCNPISGHNTLYWYLQNLGQGPELLIRYENEEAVDDSQLPKDRFSAERLKGVDSTLKIQPAELGDSAVYLCASSLGTSGGRSYNEQFFGPGTRLTVL.

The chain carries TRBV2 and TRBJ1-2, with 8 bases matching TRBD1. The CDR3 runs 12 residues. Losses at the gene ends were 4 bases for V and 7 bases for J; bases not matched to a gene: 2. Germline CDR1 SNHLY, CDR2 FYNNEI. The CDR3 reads CASSGDRGGYTF. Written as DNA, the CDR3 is TGTGCCAGCAGTGGAGACAGGGGTGGCTACACCTTC.

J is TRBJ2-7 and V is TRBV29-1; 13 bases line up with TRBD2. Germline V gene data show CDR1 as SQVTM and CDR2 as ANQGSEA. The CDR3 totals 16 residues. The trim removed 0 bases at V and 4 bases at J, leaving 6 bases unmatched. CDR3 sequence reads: CSVEDWGLAGPYEQYF. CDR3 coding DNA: TGCAGCGTTGAAGATTGGGGACTAGCGGGACCGTACGAGCAGTACTTC.

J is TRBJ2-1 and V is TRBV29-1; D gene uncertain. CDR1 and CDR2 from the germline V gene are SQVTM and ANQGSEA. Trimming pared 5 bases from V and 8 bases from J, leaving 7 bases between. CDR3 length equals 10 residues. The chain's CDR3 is CSVSLDEQFF. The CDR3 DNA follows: TGCAGCGTTTCCCTGGATGAGCAGTTCTTC.

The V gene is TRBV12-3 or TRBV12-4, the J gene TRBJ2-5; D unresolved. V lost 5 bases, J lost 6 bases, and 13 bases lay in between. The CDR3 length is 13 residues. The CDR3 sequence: CASSRALNQTQYF. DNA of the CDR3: TGTGCCAGCAGTAGGGCCCTAAACCAGACCCAGTACTTC.

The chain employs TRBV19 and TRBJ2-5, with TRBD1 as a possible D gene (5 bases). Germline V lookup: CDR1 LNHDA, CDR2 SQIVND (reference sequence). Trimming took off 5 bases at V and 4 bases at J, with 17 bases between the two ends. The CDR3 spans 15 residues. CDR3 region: CASSSGHSLRETQYF. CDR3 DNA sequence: TGTGCCAGTAGTTCAGGACACTCACTCCGAGAGACCCAGTACTTC. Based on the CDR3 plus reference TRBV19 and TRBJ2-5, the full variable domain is DGGITQSPKYLFRKEGQNVTLSCEQNLNHDAMYWYRQDPGQGLRLIYYSQIVNDFQKGDIAEGYSVSREKKESFPLTVTSAQKNPTAFYLCASSSGHSLRETQYFGPGTRLLVL.

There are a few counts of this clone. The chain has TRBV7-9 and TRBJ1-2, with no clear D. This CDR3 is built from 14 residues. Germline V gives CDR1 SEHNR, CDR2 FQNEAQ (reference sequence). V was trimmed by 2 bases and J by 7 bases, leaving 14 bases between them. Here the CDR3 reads CASSLMGVDGGYTF. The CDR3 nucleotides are TGTGCCAGCAGCTTAATGGGCGTGGATGGTGGCTACACCTTC.

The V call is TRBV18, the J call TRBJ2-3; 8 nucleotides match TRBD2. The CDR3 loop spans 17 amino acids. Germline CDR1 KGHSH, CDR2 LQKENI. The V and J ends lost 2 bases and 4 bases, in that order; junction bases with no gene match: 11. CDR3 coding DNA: TGTGCCAGCTCACCAAGTTCCCGGACTAGCAGGCCAGATACGCAGTATTTT. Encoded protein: CASSPSSRTSRPDTQYF.

The CDR3 DNA reads as TGTGCCAGCAGCTTAAGGCAGGTGGGGGCTGAAGCTTTCTTT. It specifies CASSLRQVGAEAFF. The V gene is TRBV13, the J gene TRBJ1-1; TRBD1 is a possible D gene (5 bases). Germline values: CDR1 PRHDT, CDR2 FYEKMQ (reference sequence). The CDR3 is 14 residues long. The V and J ends lost 2 bases and 6 bases respectively, with 13 bases between them. Filled out from reference TRBV13 and TRBJ1-1, the complete variable domain reads AAGVIQSPRHLIKEKRETATLKCYPIPRHDTVYWYQQGPGQDPQFLISFYEKMQSDKGSIPDRFSAQQFSDYHSELNMSSLELGDSALYFCASSLRQVGAEAFFGQGTRLTVV.

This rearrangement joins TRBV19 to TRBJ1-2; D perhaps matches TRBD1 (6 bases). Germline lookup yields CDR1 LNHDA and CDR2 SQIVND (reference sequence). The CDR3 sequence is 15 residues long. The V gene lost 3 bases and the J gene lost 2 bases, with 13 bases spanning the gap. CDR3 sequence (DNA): TGTGCCAGTAGTATCCTATTGACAGGCAACTATGGCTACACCTTC. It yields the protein CASSILLTGNYGYTF.

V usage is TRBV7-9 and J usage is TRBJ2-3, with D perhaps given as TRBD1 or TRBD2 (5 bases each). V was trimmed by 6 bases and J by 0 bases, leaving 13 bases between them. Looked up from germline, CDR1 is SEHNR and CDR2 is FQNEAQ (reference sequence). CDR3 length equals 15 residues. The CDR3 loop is CASSSVGASTDTQYF. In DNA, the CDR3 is TGTGCCAGCAGTTCCGTCGGGGCGAGCACAGATACGCAGTATTTT.

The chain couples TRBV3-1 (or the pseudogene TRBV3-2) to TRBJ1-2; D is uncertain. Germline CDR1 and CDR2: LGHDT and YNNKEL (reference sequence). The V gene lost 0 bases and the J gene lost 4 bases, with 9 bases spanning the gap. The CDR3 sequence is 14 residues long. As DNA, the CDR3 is TGTGCCAGCAGCCAAGATAATAGGGTCTATGGCTACACCTTC. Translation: CASSQDNRVYGYTF.

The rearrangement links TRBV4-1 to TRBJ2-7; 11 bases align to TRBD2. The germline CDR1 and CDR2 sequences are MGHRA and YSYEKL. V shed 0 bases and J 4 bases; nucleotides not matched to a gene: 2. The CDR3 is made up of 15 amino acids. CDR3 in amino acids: CASSQDTSGSYEQYF. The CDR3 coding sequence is TGCGCCAGCAGCCAAGATACTAGCGGGAGTTACGAGCAGTACTTC.

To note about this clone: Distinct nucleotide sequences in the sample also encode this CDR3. CDR3: CASSPRTGGRDTQYF. CDR3 nucleotides: TGTGCCAGCTCACCTAGGACAGGGGGTAGAGATACGCAGTATTTT. The chain uses TRBV18 and TRBJ2-3; 10 bases are shared with TRBD1. The CDR3 has 15 residues. Germline-derived CDR1 and CDR2 are KGHSH and LQKENI. J gave up 5 bases and V 3 bases, and 5 bases lay outside the gene matches.

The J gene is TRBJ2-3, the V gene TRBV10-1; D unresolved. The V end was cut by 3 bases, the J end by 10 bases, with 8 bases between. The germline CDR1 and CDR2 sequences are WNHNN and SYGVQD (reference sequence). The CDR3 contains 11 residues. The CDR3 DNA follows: TGCGCCAGCAGTGACGCCGGAGCGCAGTATTTT. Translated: CASSDAGAQYF.